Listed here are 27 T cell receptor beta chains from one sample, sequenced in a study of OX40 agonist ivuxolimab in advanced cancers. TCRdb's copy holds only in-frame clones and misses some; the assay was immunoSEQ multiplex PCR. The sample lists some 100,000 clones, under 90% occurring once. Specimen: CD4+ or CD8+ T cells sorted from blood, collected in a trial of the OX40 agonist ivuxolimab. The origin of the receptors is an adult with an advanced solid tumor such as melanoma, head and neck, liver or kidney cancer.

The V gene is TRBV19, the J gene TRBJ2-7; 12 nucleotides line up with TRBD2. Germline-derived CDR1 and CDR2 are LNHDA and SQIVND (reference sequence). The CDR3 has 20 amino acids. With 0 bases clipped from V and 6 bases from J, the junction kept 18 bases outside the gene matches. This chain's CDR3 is CASSIDPSGRARPGRCEQYF. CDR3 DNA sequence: TGTGCCAGTAGTATAGATCCTAGCGGGAGGGCTCGGCCAGGGCGGTGCGAGCAGTACTTC.

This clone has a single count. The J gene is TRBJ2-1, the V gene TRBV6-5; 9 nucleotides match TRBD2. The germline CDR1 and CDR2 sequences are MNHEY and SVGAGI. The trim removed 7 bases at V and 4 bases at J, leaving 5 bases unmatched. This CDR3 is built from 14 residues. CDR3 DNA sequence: TGTGCCAGCAAAGAGACTAGCGGTTACAATGAGCAGTTCTTC. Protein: CASKETSGYNEQFF.

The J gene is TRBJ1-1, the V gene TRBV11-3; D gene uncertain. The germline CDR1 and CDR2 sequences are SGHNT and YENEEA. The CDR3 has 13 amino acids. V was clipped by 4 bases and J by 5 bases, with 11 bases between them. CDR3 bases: TGTGCCAGCAGCTCCTTCGGGGAAACTGAAGCTTTCTTT. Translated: CASSSFGETEAFF.

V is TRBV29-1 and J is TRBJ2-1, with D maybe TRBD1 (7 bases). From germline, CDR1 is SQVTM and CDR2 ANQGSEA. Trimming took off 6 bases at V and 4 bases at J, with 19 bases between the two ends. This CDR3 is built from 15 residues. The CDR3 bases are TGCAGCGTCGTGCACAACGCGGGACAGTACAATGAGCAGTTCTTC. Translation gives CSVVHNAGQYNEQFF.

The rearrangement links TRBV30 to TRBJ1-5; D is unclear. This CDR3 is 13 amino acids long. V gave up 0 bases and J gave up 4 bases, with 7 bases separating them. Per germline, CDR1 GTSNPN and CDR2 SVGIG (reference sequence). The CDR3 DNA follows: TGTGCCTGGAGTGTACGAGAGAATCAGCCCCAGCATTTT. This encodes CAWSVRENQPQHF.

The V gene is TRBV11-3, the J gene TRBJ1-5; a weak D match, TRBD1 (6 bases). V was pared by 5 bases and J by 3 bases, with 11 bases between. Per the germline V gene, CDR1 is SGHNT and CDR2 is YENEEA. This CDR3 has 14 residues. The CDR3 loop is CASSAGAVNQPQHF. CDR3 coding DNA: TGTGCCAGCAGCGCAGGGGCAGTCAATCAGCCCCAGCATTTT.

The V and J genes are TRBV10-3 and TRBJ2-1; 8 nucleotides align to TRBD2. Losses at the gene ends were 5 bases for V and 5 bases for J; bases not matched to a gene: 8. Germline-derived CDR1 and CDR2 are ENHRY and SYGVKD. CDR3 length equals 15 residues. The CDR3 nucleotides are TGTGCCATCAGTCCCGCTAGCGGGCAGAACAATGAGCAGTTCTTC. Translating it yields CAISPASGQNNEQFF.

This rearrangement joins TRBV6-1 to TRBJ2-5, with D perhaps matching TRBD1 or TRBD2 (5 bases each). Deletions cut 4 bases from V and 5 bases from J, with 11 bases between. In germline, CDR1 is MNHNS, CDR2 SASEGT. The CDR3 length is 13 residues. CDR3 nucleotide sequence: TGTGCCAGCAGTGGGGTGTGGGGGGAGACCCAGTACTTC. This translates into CASSGVWGETQYF.

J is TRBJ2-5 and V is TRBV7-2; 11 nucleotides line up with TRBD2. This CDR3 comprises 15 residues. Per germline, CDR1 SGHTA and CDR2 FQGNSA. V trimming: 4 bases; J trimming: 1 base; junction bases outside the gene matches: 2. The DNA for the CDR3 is TGTGCCAGCAGCTGGACTAGCGGGTCCCAAGAGACCCAGTACTTC. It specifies CASSWTSGSQETQYF.

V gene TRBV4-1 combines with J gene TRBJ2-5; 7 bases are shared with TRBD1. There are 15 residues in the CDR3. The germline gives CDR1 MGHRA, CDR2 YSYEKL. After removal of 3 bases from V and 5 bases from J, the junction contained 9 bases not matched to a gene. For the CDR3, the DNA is TGCGCCAGCAGCCAGGCACCGACAGGGTTGGAGACCCAGTACTTC. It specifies CASSQAPTGLETQYF.

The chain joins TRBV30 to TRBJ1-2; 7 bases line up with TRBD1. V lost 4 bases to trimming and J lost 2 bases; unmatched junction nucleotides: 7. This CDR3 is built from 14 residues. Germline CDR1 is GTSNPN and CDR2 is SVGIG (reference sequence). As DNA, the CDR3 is TGTGCCTGGACCGTAACAGGGGACAACTATGGCTACACCTTC. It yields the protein CAWTVTGDNYGYTF.

This chain's CDR3 is CASSQGTGVPYEQYF. The CDR3 region has the DNA TGTGCCAGCAGCCAAGGGACAGGAGTACCCTACGAGCAGTACTTC. The chain carries TRBV5-5 and TRBJ2-7; 8 nucleotides align to TRBD1. The CDR3 sequence is 15 residues long. In germline, CDR1 is SGHKS, CDR2 YYEKEE (reference sequence). V gave up 4 bases and J gave up 2 bases; unmatched junction bases: 8.

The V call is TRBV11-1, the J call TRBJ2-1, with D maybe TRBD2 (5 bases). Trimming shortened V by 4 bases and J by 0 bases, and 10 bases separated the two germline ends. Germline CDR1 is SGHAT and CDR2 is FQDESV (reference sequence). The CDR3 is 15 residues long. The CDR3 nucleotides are TGTGCCAGCAGCTCAGCGGCTAGCTCCTACAATGAGCAGTTCTTC. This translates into CASSSAASSYNEQFF. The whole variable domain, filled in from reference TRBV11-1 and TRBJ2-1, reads EAEVAQSPRYKITEKSQAVAFWCDPISGHATLYWYRQILGQGPELLVQFQDESVVDDSQLPKDRFSAERLKGVDSTLKIQPAELGDSAMYLCASSSAASSYNEQFFGPGTRLTVL.

The CDR3 DNA reads as TGTGCCAGCAGTTCGCGGAGGGCGGGGGAATACAATGAGCAGTTCTTC. Encoded protein: CASSSRRAGEYNEQFF. The gene calls are TRBV6-5 and TRBJ2-1; TRBD2 aligns across 7 bases. This CDR3 spans 16 amino acids. V shed 4 bases, J shed 4 bases, and the junction held 10 bases outside the gene matches. Looked up from germline, CDR1 is MNHEY and CDR2 is SVGAGI.

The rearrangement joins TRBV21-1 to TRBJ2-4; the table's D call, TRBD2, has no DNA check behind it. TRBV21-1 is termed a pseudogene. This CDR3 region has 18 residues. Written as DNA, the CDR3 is TGTGCCAACACCCCTAATAGAGGGAACATTCTAGCCAAAAACATTCAGTACTTC. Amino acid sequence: CANTPNRGNILAKNIQYF.

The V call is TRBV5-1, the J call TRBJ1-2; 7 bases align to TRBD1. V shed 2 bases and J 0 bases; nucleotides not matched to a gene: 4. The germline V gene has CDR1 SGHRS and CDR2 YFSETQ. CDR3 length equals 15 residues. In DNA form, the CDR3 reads TGCGCCAGCAGCTTCTCAAGGGGGCCTAACTATGGCTACACCTTC. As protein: CASSFSRGPNYGYTF.

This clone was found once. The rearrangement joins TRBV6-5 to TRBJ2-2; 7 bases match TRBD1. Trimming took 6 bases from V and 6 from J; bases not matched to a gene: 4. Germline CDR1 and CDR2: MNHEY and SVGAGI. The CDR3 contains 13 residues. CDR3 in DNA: TGTGCCAGCAGAAATACAGGGGCCGGGGAGCTGTTTTTT. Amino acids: CASRNTGAGELFF.

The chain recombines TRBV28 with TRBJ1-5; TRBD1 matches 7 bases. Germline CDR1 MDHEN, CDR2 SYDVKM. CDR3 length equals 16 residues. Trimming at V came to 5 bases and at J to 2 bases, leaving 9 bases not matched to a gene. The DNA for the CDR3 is TGTGCCAGCAGTCCCCAGACAGGGATAGGCAATCAGCCCCAGCATTTT. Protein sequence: CASSPQTGIGNQPQHF.

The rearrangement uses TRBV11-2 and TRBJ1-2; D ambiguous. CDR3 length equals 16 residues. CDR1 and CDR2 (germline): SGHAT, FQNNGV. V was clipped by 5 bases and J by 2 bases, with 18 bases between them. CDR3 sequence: CASSQQVAGRNYGYTF. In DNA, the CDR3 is TGTGCCAGCAGCCAGCAGGTAGCGGGGAGGAACTATGGCTACACCTTC.

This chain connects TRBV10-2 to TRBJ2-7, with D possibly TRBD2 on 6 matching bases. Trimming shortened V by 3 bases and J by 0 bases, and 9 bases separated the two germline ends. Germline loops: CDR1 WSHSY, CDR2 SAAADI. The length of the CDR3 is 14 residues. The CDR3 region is CASSDHGSSYEQYF. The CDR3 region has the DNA TGCGCCAGCAGTGATCACGGGAGCTCCTACGAGCAGTACTTC.

Here the CDR3 DNA reads TGTGCGGGCGGCTCGGGGCGATTCTCCTACGAGCAGTACTTC. Translation: CAGGSGRFSYEQYF. The gene calls are TRBV6-1 and TRBJ2-7; D could derive from TRBD1 or TRBD2 (5 bases each). Per germline, CDR1 MNHNS and CDR2 SASEGT. This CDR3 comprises 14 residues.

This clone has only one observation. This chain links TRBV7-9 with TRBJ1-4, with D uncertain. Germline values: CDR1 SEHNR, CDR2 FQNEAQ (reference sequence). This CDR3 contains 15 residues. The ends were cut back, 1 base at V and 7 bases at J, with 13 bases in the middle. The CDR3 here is CASSLDNLSGEKLFF. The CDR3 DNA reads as TGTGCCAGCAGCTTAGACAACCTATCTGGTGAAAAACTGTTTTTT.

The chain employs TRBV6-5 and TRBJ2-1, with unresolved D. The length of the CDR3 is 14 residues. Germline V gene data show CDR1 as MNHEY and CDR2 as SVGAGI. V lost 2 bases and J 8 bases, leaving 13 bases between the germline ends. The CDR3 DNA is TGTGCCAGCAGTTACGGCCGGCCCGGCTATGAGCAGTTCTTC. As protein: CASSYGRPGYEQFF.

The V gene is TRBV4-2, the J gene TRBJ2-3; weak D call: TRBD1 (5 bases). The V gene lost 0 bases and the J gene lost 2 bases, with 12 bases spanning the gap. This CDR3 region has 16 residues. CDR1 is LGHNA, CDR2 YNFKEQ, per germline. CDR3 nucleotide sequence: TGTGCCAGCAGCCAAGATCGGCAGGGCGTCACAGATACGCAGTATTTT. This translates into CASSQDRQGVTDTQYF.

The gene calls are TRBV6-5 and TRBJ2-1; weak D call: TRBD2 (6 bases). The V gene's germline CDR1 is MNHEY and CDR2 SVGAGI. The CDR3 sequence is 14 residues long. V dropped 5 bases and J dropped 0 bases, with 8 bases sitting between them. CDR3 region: CASSTSYSYNEQFF. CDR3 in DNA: TGTGCCAGCAGTACTAGCTACTCCTACAATGAGCAGTTCTTC.

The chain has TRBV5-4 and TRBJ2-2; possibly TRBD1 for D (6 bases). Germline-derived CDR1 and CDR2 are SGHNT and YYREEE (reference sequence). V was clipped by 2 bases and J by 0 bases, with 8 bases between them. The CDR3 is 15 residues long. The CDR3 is CASSFDRTNTGELFF. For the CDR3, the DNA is TGTGCCAGCAGCTTCGACAGGACGAACACCGGGGAGCTGTTTTTT.

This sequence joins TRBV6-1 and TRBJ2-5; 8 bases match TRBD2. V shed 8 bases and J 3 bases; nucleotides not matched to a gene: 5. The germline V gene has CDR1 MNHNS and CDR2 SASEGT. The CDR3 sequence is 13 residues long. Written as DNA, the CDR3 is TGTGCCAGCGGTAATAGCGGGAAAGAGACCCAGTACTTC. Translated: CASGNSGKETQYF.